These 26 T cell receptor beta chains were sequenced from one sample in a study of blood T cell repertoires in COVID-19. Data came from immunoSEQ multiplex PCR; TCRdb stores just in-frame clones and leaves some out. The sample contains 200,000 to 250,000 clones, 70% to 90% of which appear only once. The source material was PBMCs or T cells enriched from blood (not recorded which). The receptors originated from a man between 25 and 39 years old who had recovered from COVID-19.

The chain carries TRBV25-1 and TRBJ2-6, with D tentatively TRBD2 (5 bases). The germline V and J ends were trimmed by 3 bases and 1 base, with 7 bases remaining between them. Germline-derived CDR1 and CDR2 are MGHDK and SYGVNS. The CDR3 is 15 residues long. CDR3 nucleotides: TGTGCCAGCAGTGAGGGCGGGTCTGGGGCCAACGTCCTGACTTTC. Its translation: CASSEGGSGANVLTF.

The CDR3 loop reads CASRVRDSSYEQYF. CDR3 coding DNA: TGTGCCAGTAGAGTCCGGGACAGCTCCTACGAGCAGTACTTC. V is TRBV19 and J is TRBJ2-7; 7 bases align to TRBD1. V gave up 6 bases and J gave up 0 bases; unmatched junction bases: 5. The CDR3 extends over 14 amino acids. Germline CDR1 LNHDA, CDR2 SQIVND (reference sequence).

This clone showed up just once. The rearrangement links TRBV3-1 (or the pseudogene TRBV3-2) to TRBJ2-3; 11 bases fit TRBD2. Trimming at V came to 1 base and at J to 11 bases, leaving 2 bases not matched to a gene. Germline V gives CDR1 LGHDT, CDR2 YNNKEL (reference sequence). CDR3 size: 13 residues. CDR3 amino acids: CASSQATSGGQYF. The CDR3 DNA reads TGTGCCAGCAGCCAAGCAACTAGCGGGGGGCAGTATTTT.

Here the CDR3 DNA reads TGCGCCAGCAGCCGAGAACCGGGACAGGGGGCAAGCAATCAGCCCCAGCATTTT. Its translation: CASSREPGQGASNQPQHF. This chain links TRBV4-1 with TRBJ1-5, with 12 bases matching TRBD1. There are 18 residues in the CDR3. The V segment lost 4 bases and the J segment 1 base; nucleotides outside the gene matches: 8. Germline V gene sequence: CDR1 MGHRA, CDR2 YSYEKL.

The CDR3 nucleotides read TGTGCCTGGAGTGTACGGGGGGGTAATCAGCCCCAGCATTTT. Its translation is CAWSVRGGNQPQHF. This chain connects TRBV30 to TRBJ1-5; TRBD1 might be the D (5 bases). Per germline, CDR1 GTSNPN and CDR2 SVGIG (reference sequence). Trimming left V 0 bases short and J 4 bases short, with 10 bases between. The CDR3 sequence is 14 residues long.

V and J are TRBV7-9 and TRBJ2-7; 9 bases line up with TRBD1. The germline V gene has CDR1 SEHNR and CDR2 FQNEAQ (reference sequence). The length of the CDR3 is 15 residues. With V trimmed by 4 bases and J by 5 bases, 9 bases remained unmatched. CDR3 loop: CASSWGGTGRNEQYF. For the CDR3, the DNA is TGTGCCAGCAGCTGGGGGGGGACAGGGAGAAACGAGCAGTACTTC.

The chain recombines TRBV5-1 with TRBJ1-4; 8 bases fit TRBD1. With V trimmed by 4 bases and J by 5 bases, 10 bases remained unmatched. The CDR3 has 16 residues. CDR1 and CDR2 from the germline V gene are SGHRS and YFSETQ. The CDR3 is CASSRRTGGANEKLFF. DNA of the CDR3: TGCGCCAGCAGCCGAAGAACAGGGGGGGCGAATGAAAAACTGTTTTTT.

V and J are TRBV7-2 and TRBJ1-5, with D uncertain. V was pared by 1 base and J by 5 bases, with 6 bases between. Germline V CDR1 and CDR2: SGHTA, FQGNSA. CDR3 length equals 13 residues. The CDR3 region is CASSLVEDQPQHF. DNA for the CDR3: TGTGCCAGCAGCTTAGTTGAGGATCAGCCCCAGCATTTT.

The gene calls are TRBV7-9 and TRBJ2-2; 10 bases agree with TRBD2. CDR1 SEHNR and CDR2 FQNEAQ come from the germline V gene (reference sequence). The CDR3 runs to 16 residues. The V and J ends lost 5 bases and 4 bases, in that order; junction bases with no gene match: 7. The CDR3 DNA reads TGTGCCAGCAGCCACCCCGGACTAGCGGTCACCGGGGAGCTGTTTTTT. It encodes CASSHPGLAVTGELFF.

This clone appeared a few times. V and J are TRBV6-4 and TRBJ2-7; 11 bases map to TRBD2. CDR3 length: 15 amino acids. CDR1 is MRHNA, CDR2 SNTAGT, per germline. Germline trimming cut 3 bases from V and 0 bases from J; bases unmatched to any gene: 1. DNA of the CDR3: TGTGCCAGCAGTGAGGGGACTAGCGGCTCCTACGAGCAGTACTTC. It is translated as CASSEGTSGSYEQYF.

This clone was seen a handful of times. The rearrangement joins TRBV11-2 to TRBJ2-3, with D possibly matching TRBD1 (5 bases). Looked up from germline, CDR1 is SGHAT and CDR2 is FQNNGV. V lost 8 bases to trimming and J lost 3 bases, with 27 bases between them. The CDR3 loop spans 18 amino acids. CDR3 nucleotide sequence: TGTGCCAGCCGAATCGCGTTTCGGGCGGAGAAGGGGACAGATACGCAGTATTTT. Protein sequence: CASRIAFRAEKGTDTQYF.

The V call is TRBV28, the J call TRBJ2-5, with D tentatively TRBD2 (7 bases). The V gene's germline CDR1 is MDHEN and CDR2 SYDVKM. V shed 11 bases and J shed 0 bases, with 19 bases lying between them. This CDR3 has 15 amino acids. The CDR3 here is CAGGGGLMDQETQYF. The CDR3 DNA sequence: TGTGCCGGTGGGGGGGGGCTGATGGACCAAGAGACCCAGTACTTC.

This chain joins TRBV10-3 and TRBJ2-5, with 9 bases aligning to TRBD2. This CDR3 is built from 17 residues. Germline CDR1 and CDR2: ENHRY and SYGVKD. V dropped 4 bases and J dropped 0; count of bases not matched to a gene: 9. The CDR3: CAISGSGLAQYQETQYF. In DNA, the CDR3 is TGTGCCATCAGTGGCAGTGGACTAGCGCAGTACCAAGAGACCCAGTACTTC.

This chain uses TRBV27 with TRBJ2-3; TRBD2 matches at 12 bases. The V and J ends lost 0 bases and 4 bases, in that order; junction bases with no gene match: 5. The CDR3 runs 17 residues. CDR1 is MNHEY, CDR2 SMNVEV, per germline (reference sequence). The CDR3 sequence is CASSLSKLAGGSDTQYF. CDR3 nucleotides: TGTGCCAGCAGTTTATCGAAACTAGCGGGAGGTTCAGATACGCAGTATTTT.

This clone occurred a few times. The chain combines TRBV28 with TRBJ1-5; a possible D gene is TRBD1 (6 bases). Trimming cost V 3 bases and J 6 bases, with 15 bases left between them. Germline V CDR1 and CDR2: MDHEN, SYDVKM. CDR3 size: 15 residues. The DNA for the CDR3 is TGTGCCAGCAGTTTCTCCGGCAGGGGTGGTCAGCCCCAGCATTTT. It yields the protein CASSFSGRGGQPQHF.

The chain links TRBV7-2 to TRBJ1-1; D may be TRBD1 (5 bases). The CDR3 is 13 residues long. CDR1 is SGHTA, CDR2 FQGNSA, per germline. Deletions cut 2 bases from V and 3 bases from J, with 7 bases between. This CDR3 is CASSLQGYTEAFF. The CDR3 DNA follows: TGTGCCAGCAGCTTACAGGGATACACTGAAGCTTTCTTT.

This chain connects TRBV10-3 to TRBJ1-2; 7 bases agree with TRBD1. Looked up from germline, CDR1 is ENHRY and CDR2 is SYGVKD. This CDR3 is built from 13 residues. With V trimmed by 7 bases and J by 3 bases, 5 bases remained unmatched. The CDR3 DNA reads as TGTGCCATCACAGACAGGGAAGACTATGGCTACACCTTC. Encoded protein: CAITDREDYGYTF.

The chain has TRBV3-1 (or the pseudogene TRBV3-2) and TRBJ2-1; tentative D call: TRBD2 (5 bases). CDR3 length: 14 residues. The germline CDR1 and CDR2 sequences are LGHDT and YNNKEL (reference sequence). V was clipped by 1 base and J by 8 bases, with 12 bases between them. CDR3 residues: CASSQVLRTHEQFF. CDR3 in DNA: TGTGCCAGCAGCCAAGTACTTAGGACTCATGAGCAGTTCTTC.

The genes are TRBV30 and TRBJ1-2, with D perhaps matching TRBD1 (6 bases). The germline V and J ends were trimmed by 6 bases and 4 bases, with 18 bases remaining between them. Germline V lookup: CDR1 GTSNPN, CDR2 SVGIG (reference sequence). The CDR3 extends over 14 amino acids. CDR3 nucleotide sequence: TGTGCCTGCCTGGATCAAGGACAGAGCTATGGCTACACCTTC. Protein: CACLDQGQSYGYTF.

The J gene is TRBJ1-6, the V gene TRBV28; D might be TRBD1 (6 bases). The germline V and J ends were trimmed by 6 bases and 7 bases, with 19 bases remaining between them. From germline, CDR1 is MDHEN and CDR2 SYDVKM. The CDR3 has 16 residues. CDR3 protein: CASSSLSTGDNSPLHF. The CDR3 DNA follows: TGTGCCAGCAGCTCCCTATCGACAGGAGACAATTCACCCCTCCACTTT.

The rearrangement links TRBV19 to TRBJ1-2, with D possibly TRBD1 on 6 matching bases. Germline CDR1 LNHDA, CDR2 SQIVND (reference sequence). This CDR3 is built from 13 residues. The V end lost 5 bases, the J end lost 5 bases, and 12 bases lay between the germline ends. The CDR3 reads CASSQGQNYGYTF. The CDR3 coding sequence is TGTGCCAGTAGTCAGGGGCAGAATTATGGCTACACCTTC.

CDR3 bases: TGTGCCAGCTCACCGGGACTACCCAGTCCCCAGAATGAGCAGTTCTTC. Amino acids: CASSPGLPSPQNEQFF. This rearrangement joins TRBV18 to TRBJ2-1; 7 bases are a match to TRBD2. Losses at the gene ends were 3 bases for V and 7 bases for J; bases not matched to a gene: 12. CDR1 and CDR2 (germline): KGHSH, LQKENI. The CDR3 is 16 residues long.

This rearrangement joins TRBV12-3 or TRBV12-4 to TRBJ2-7, with D unresolved. Trimming cost V 5 bases and J 3 bases, with 8 bases left between them. The CDR3 has 12 amino acids. The CDR3 sequence is CASSLTSYEQYF. In DNA form, the CDR3 reads TGTGCCAGCAGTCTTACGAGCTACGAGCAGTACTTC.

The V gene is TRBV6-2 or TRBV6-3, the J gene TRBJ1-1; 8 bases align to TRBD1. With 2 bases clipped from V and 0 bases from J, the junction kept 2 bases outside the gene matches. The CDR3 consists of 15 residues. The V gene's germline CDR1 is MNHEY and CDR2 SVGEGT. The CDR3 spells CASSYAGGLNTEAFF. As DNA, the CDR3 is TGTGCCAGCAGTTACGCAGGGGGCTTGAACACTGAAGCTTTCTTT.

This chain links TRBV11-2 with TRBJ1-2; 7 bases line up with TRBD1. The ends lost 5 bases at V and 5 bases at J; junction bases unmatched: 17. The CDR3 runs 17 residues. CDR1 is SGHAT, CDR2 FQNNGV, per germline. CDR3 in amino acids: CASSRDTGTELRYGYTF. The CDR3 DNA follows: TGTGCCAGCAGCAGAGATACCGGGACAGAGCTCCGGTATGGCTACACCTTC.

V gene TRBV2 combines with J gene TRBJ2-7; 7 bases map to TRBD1. The trim removed 4 bases at V and 3 bases at J, leaving 9 bases unmatched. CDR3 length: 15 residues. CDR1 is SNHLY and CDR2 is FYNNEI in the germline V gene. The CDR3 loop is CASSVGQKGGYEQYF. The CDR3 DNA is TGTGCCAGCAGTGTGGGACAGAAGGGCGGCTACGAGCAGTACTTC.